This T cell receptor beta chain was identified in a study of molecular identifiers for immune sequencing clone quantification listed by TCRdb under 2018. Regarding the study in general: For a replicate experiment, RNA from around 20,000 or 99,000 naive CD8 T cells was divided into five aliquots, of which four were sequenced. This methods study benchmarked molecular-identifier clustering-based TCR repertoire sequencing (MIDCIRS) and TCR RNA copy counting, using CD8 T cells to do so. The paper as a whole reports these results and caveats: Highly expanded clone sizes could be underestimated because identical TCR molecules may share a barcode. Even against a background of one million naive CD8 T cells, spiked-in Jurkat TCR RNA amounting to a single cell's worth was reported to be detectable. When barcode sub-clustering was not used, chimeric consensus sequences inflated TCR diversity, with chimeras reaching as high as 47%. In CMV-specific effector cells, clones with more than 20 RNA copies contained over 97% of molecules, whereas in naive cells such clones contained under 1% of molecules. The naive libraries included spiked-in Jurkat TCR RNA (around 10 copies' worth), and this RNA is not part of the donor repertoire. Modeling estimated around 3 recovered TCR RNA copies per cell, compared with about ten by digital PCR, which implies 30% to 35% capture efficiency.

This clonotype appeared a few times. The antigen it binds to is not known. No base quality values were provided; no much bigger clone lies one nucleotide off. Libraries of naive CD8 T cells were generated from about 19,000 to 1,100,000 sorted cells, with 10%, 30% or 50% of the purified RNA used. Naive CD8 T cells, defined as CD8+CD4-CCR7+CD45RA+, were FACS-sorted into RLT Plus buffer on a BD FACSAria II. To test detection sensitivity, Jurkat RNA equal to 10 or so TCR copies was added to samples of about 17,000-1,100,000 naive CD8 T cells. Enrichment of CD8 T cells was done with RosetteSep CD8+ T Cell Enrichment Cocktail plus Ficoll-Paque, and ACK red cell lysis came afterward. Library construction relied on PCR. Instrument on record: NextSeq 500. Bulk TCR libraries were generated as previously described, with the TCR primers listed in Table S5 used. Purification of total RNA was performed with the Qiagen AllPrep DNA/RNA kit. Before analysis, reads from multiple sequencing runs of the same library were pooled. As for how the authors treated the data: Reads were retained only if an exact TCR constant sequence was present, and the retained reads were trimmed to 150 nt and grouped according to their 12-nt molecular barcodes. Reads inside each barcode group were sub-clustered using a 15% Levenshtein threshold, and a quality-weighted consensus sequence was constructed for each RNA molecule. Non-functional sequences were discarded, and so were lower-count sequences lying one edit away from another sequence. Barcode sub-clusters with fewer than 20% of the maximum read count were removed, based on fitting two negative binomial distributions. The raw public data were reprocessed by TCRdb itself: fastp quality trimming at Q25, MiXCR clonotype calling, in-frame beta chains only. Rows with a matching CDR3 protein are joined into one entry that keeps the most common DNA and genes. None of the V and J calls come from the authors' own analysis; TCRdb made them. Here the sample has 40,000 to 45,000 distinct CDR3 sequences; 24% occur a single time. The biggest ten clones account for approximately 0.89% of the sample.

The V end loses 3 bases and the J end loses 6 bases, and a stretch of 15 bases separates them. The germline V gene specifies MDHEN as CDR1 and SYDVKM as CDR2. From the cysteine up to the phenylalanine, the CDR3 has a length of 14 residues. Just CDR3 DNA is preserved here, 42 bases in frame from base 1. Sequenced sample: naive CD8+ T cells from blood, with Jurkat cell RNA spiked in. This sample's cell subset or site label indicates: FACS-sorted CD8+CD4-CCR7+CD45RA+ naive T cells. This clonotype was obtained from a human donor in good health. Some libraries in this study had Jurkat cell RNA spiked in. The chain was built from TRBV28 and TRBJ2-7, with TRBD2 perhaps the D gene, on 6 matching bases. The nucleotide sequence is TGTGCCAGCAGTTTCCGGGGGTTACGGAGCGAGCAGTACTTC. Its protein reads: CASSFRGLRSEQYF. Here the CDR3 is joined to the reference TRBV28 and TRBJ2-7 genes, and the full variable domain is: DVKVTQSSRYLVKRTGEKVFLECVQDMDHENMFWYRQDPGLGLRLIYFSYDVKMKEKGDIPEGYSVSREKKERFSLILESASTNQTSMYLCASSFRGLRSEQYFGPGTRLTVT.